These 25 T cell receptor beta chains share one sample of origin, sequenced in a study of cytomegalovirus exposure and HLA in healthy donors. Primers included in the PCR were 60 Vbeta and 13 Jbeta primers. Libraries were prepared by immunoSEQ multiplex PCR; TCRdb keeps only in-frame clonotypes and omits some of them. Among under 200,000 clones, approximately 67% were seen once, and the ten largest hold 4.5%. The sequencing sample was made of PBMCs. These receptor sequences come from a woman aged 18-30 years in good health and CMV-seropositive.

This chain links TRBV5-1 with TRBJ1-3; unclear D gene. The CDR3 is 14 amino acids. Germline values: CDR1 SGHRS, CDR2 YFSETQ. The V and J ends lost 4 bases and 0 bases respectively, with 8 bases between them. DNA of the CDR3: TGCGCCAGCAGCCTTTCCGTCTCTGGAAACACCATATATTTT. Its translation is CASSLSVSGNTIYF.

This clone appeared a single time. At one end the junction does not follow the germline gene, possibly because of a read error. The V and J genes are TRBV7-7 and TRBJ2-7; 8 nucleotides line up with TRBD1. Germline values: CDR1 SSHAT, CDR2 FNYEAQ (reference sequence). This CDR3 spans 13 amino acids. In DNA, the CDR3 is TGTGCTAGCAGCTTAGACAGGGGTTACGAGCAGTACTTC. Amino acids: CASSLDRGYEQYF.

The chain couples TRBV29-1 to TRBJ1-5; D possibly corresponds to TRBD1 (6 bases). Germline V lookup: CDR1 SQVTM, CDR2 ANQGSEA. The V and J ends lost 6 bases and 0 bases respectively, with 12 bases between them. This CDR3 is 14 amino acids long. CDR3 residues: CSVATGNSNQPQHF. The CDR3 DNA follows: TGCAGCGTGGCCACAGGGAATAGCAATCAGCCCCAGCATTTT.

The V gene is TRBV18, the J gene TRBJ2-4, with 9 positions matching TRBD1. The V gene end was trimmed by 0 bases and the J gene end by 4 bases; junction bases not matched to a gene: 1. The CDR3 contains 15 residues. Looked up from germline, CDR1 is KGHSH and CDR2 is LQKENI. The CDR3 loop is CASSPPQGAKNIQYF. CDR3 coding DNA: TGTGCCAGCTCACCACCACAGGGGGCAAAAAACATTCAGTACTTC.

The gene calls are TRBV4-2 and TRBJ2-1, with 8 bases fitting TRBD2. The CDR3 is 15 amino acids. V lost 1 base to trimming and J lost 9 bases; unmatched junction nucleotides: 8. Germline assignment: CDR1 LGHNA and CDR2 YNFKEQ. The CDR3 DNA sequence: TGTGCCAGCAGCCAAGCTACTAGCGGACTACCTGAGCAGTTCTTC. Its protein product is CASSQATSGLPEQFF.

J is TRBJ1-1 and V is TRBV30, with D perhaps TRBD1 (6 bases). The CDR3 runs 13 residues. Per germline, CDR1 GTSNPN and CDR2 SVGIG (reference sequence). The germline V and J ends were trimmed by 2 bases and 6 bases, with 13 bases remaining between them. The CDR3 protein is CAWSPTPGAEAFF. CDR3 DNA: TGTGCCTGGAGTCCAACCCCAGGGGCTGAAGCTTTCTTT.

J is TRBJ2-7 and V is TRBV18, with D possibly matching TRBD1 (9 bases). With 2 bases removed from V and 6 bases from J, the gap between germline ends came to 20 bases. Germline CDR1 is KGHSH and CDR2 is LQKENI. This CDR3 contains 16 residues. The DNA of the CDR3 is TGTGCCAGCTCACCAACGGGGGGGACAGGGTATTTCGAGCAGTACTTC. This codes for CASSPTGGTGYFEQYF.

This sequence joins TRBV13 and TRBJ2-7, with 14 nucleotides matching TRBD2. In germline, CDR1 is PRHDT, CDR2 FYEKMQ (reference sequence). This CDR3 contains 17 residues. Germline trimming cut 5 bases from V and 2 bases from J; bases unmatched to any gene: 8. This CDR3 reads CASSKGTSGSQTYEQYF. CDR3 bases: TGTGCCAGCAGCAAGGGGACTAGCGGGAGTCAGACCTACGAGCAGTACTTC.

The sample holds a few counts of this clone. The genes are TRBV18 and TRBJ2-7; 8 bases are shared with TRBD1. Per germline, CDR1 KGHSH and CDR2 LQKENI. V was clipped by 1 base and J by 2 bases; unmatched bases: 4. The CDR3 has 15 amino acids. The CDR3: CASSPLAQGAYEQYF. CDR3 bases: TGTGCCAGCTCACCACTCGCACAGGGGGCCTACGAGCAGTACTTC.

The CDR3 DNA is TGTGCCAGCAGCCTAATCGAGGGCGGGGTAGCTTTCTTT. It is translated as CASSLIEGGVAFF. The rearrangement links TRBV27 to TRBJ1-1; the D is unclear. The CDR3 contains 13 residues. V was clipped by 6 bases and J by 10 bases, with 18 bases between them. CDR1 and CDR2 from the germline V gene are MNHEY and SMNVEV (reference sequence).

This rearrangement joins TRBV7-9 to TRBJ1-4, with 8 bases aligning to TRBD1. With V trimmed by 5 bases and J by 4 bases, 3 bases remained unmatched. Per germline, CDR1 SEHNR and CDR2 FQNEAQ (reference sequence). The CDR3 has 14 residues. DNA for the CDR3: TGTGCCAGCAGCGGTACAGGGGGTAATGAAAAACTGTTTTTT. It yields the protein CASSGTGGNEKLFF. The full variable domain, in which reference TRBV7-9 and TRBJ1-4 provide the parts outside the CDR3, is DTGVSQNPRHKITKRGQNVTFRCDPISEHNRLYWYRQTLGQGPEFLTYFQNEAQLEKSRLLSDRFSAERPKGSFSTLEIQRTEQGDSAMYLCASSGTGGNEKLFFGSGTQLSVL.

This chain connects TRBV19 to TRBJ1-2; D is ambiguous. This CDR3 region has 13 residues. Germline-derived CDR1 and CDR2 are LNHDA and SQIVND (reference sequence). With 10 bases removed from V and 2 bases from J, the gap between germline ends came to 14 bases. CDR3 sequence (DNA): TGTGCCACCACCCCGGGGAAGAACTATGGCTACACCTTC. Translation gives CATTPGKNYGYTF.

The V gene is TRBV7-9, the J gene TRBJ2-2; 10 bases are shared with TRBD2. The germline gives CDR1 SEHNR, CDR2 FQNEAQ (reference sequence). This CDR3 is 17 amino acids long. The trim removed 2 bases at V and 6 bases at J, leaving 9 bases unmatched. The chain's CDR3 is CASSLRLQREGPGELFF. CDR3 nucleotide sequence: TGTGCCAGCAGCTTACGATTGCAGCGGGAGGGCCCCGGGGAGCTGTTTTTT.

J is TRBJ1-4 and V is TRBV4-2, with D possibly TRBD1 on 5 matching bases. This CDR3 is built from 15 residues. Germline assignment: CDR1 LGHNA and CDR2 YNFKEQ. Trimming cost V 0 bases and J 8 bases, with 13 bases left between them. The CDR3 nucleotides read TGTGCCAGCAGCCAAGATTGGACAAGCAGAGAAAAACTGTTTTTT. Translation gives CASSQDWTSREKLFF.

The genes are TRBV5-1 and TRBJ1-1; D remains ambiguous. The CDR3 totals 17 residues. V was clipped by 4 bases and J by 0 bases, with 19 bases between them. The germline gives CDR1 SGHRS, CDR2 YFSETQ. This chain's CDR3 is CASSAQPLGQMNTEAFF. The CDR3 DNA is TGCGCCAGCAGCGCCCAACCCCTTGGTCAGATGAACACTGAAGCTTTCTTT.

CDR3 DNA: TGTGCCTGGAGTCGACAGGCCTACGAGCAGTACTTC. It encodes CAWSRQAYEQYF. This chain connects TRBV30 to TRBJ2-7; D may be TRBD1 (6 bases). From germline, CDR1 is GTSNPN and CDR2 SVGIG (reference sequence). The germline V and J ends were trimmed by 2 bases and 2 bases, with 7 bases remaining between them. The CDR3 sequence is 12 residues long.

This rearrangement joins TRBV29-1 to TRBJ2-7, with 9 positions matching TRBD1. The CDR3 spans 12 residues. The germline V gene has CDR1 SQVTM and CDR2 ANQGSEA. V lost 7 bases and J lost 5; bases outside the gene matches: 6. In DNA, the CDR3 is TGCAGCGCCGGGACAGGGAAAAACGAGCAGTACTTC. Translating it yields CSAGTGKNEQYF.

This clone was picked up a small number of times. V is TRBV11-3 and J is TRBJ2-1, with D possibly matching TRBD1 (7 bases). V was pared by 6 bases and J by 10 bases, with 16 bases between. Germline CDR1 is SGHNT and CDR2 is YENEEA. There are 13 residues in the CDR3. The CDR3, as DNA: TGTGCCAGCAGTCCGCAGGGGGGAGACGAGCAGTTCTTC. It codes for CASSPQGGDEQFF.

The chain couples TRBV7-2 to TRBJ2-1; 10 bases align to TRBD2. The ends lost 1 base at V and 0 bases at J; junction bases unmatched: 3. The CDR3 is 17 residues long. Germline lookup yields CDR1 SGHTA and CDR2 FQGNSA. CDR3 in DNA: TGTGCCAGCAGCTTAGGCAGACTAGCGGGCTCCTACAATGAGCAGTTCTTC. Amino acids: CASSLGRLAGSYNEQFF.

V is TRBV7-9 and J is TRBJ2-7; 7 bases match TRBD1. The V gene's germline CDR1 is SEHNR and CDR2 FQNEAQ (reference sequence). The CDR3 sequence is 12 residues long. The J segment lost 6 bases and the V segment lost 4 bases, leaving 3 bases of the junction unmatched. The CDR3 bases are TGTGCCAGCAGCTCCACAGGGGCCGAGCAGTACTTC. Translation gives CASSSTGAEQYF.

This chain joins TRBV28 and TRBJ2-7; 8 bases are shared with TRBD2. CDR3 length equals 16 residues. Germline CDR1 and CDR2: MDHEN and SYDVKM. The V and J ends lost 3 bases and 6 bases, in that order; junction bases with no gene match: 13. DNA for the CDR3: TGTGCCAGCAGTTTTTATCGTAGCGGGAACCGATGCGAGCAGTACTTC. This codes for CASSFYRSGNRCEQYF. Complete variable domain (other parts from reference TRBV28 and TRBJ2-7): DVKVTQSSRYLVKRTGEKVFLECVQDMDHENMFWYRQDPGLGLRLIYFSYDVKMKEKGDIPEGYSVSREKKERFSLILESASTNQTSMYLCASSFYRSGNRCEQYFGPGTRLTVT.

J is TRBJ1-1 and V is TRBV7-8, with unresolved D. CDR1 is SGHVS and CDR2 is FQNEAQ in the germline V gene. The CDR3 totals 13 residues. V lost 1 base and J 11 bases, leaving 14 bases between the germline ends. CDR3 residues: CASSLGPPEKAFF. CDR3 sequence (DNA): TGTGCCAGCAGCTTAGGGCCCCCCGAAAAGGCTTTCTTT.

The chain links TRBV28 to TRBJ2-1, with 11 bases identical to TRBD2. V lost 6 bases to trimming and J lost 1 base; unmatched junction nucleotides: 8. Looked up from germline, CDR1 is MDHEN and CDR2 is SYDVKM. This CDR3 is built from 17 residues. CDR3 amino acids: CASSPIGTSGSYNEQFF. Written as DNA, the CDR3 is TGTGCCAGCAGCCCGATAGGGACTAGCGGATCCTACAATGAGCAGTTCTTC.

This clone was picked up one time. The chain is built from TRBV25-1 and TRBJ1-2; D gene uncertain. Looked up from germline, CDR1 is MGHDK and CDR2 is SYGVNS. The ends were cut back, 4 bases at V and 8 bases at J, with 8 bases in the middle. This CDR3 has 11 amino acids. DNA of the CDR3: TGTGCCAGCAGTGTACTAGAAGGCTACACCTTC. Protein: CASSVLEGYTF.

This clone was observed once. V is TRBV14 and J is TRBJ1-2, with D perhaps matching TRBD1 (5 bases). Per the germline V gene, CDR1 is SGHDN and CDR2 is FVKESK. V was cut by 1 base and J by 5 bases, with 8 bases left in between. CDR3 size: 13 residues. The CDR3 DNA follows: TGTGCCAGCAGCCAAGCCCGACAGTATGGCTACACCTTC. Protein product: CASSQARQYGYTF.